These 11 T cell receptor beta chains were sequenced from one sample in a study of CD4 T cells in relation to SARS-CoV-2 and coronaviruses. Data came from immunoSEQ multiplex PCR; TCRdb stores just in-frame clones and leaves some out. The sample lists some 40,000 clones; over 75% were seen once. The sample taken for sequencing was memory CD4+ T cells from PBMCs. These receptors were obtained from an adult with COVID-19.

J is TRBJ2-7 and V is TRBV19; 8 bases line up with TRBD2. The CDR3 is 14 amino acids. V was pared by 3 bases and J by 3 bases, with 4 bases of the junction left unmatched. The germline gives CDR1 LNHDA, CDR2 SQIVND (reference sequence). Here the CDR3 reads CASSMVSGDYEQYF. Here the CDR3 DNA reads TGTGCCAGTAGTATGGTTAGCGGGGACTACGAGCAGTACTTC.

The chain recombines TRBV19 with TRBJ1-1, with no clear D. Germline CDR1 is LNHDA and CDR2 is SQIVND (reference sequence). With 3 bases removed from V and 1 base from J, the gap between germline ends came to 12 bases. This CDR3 comprises 15 residues. The CDR3 DNA follows: TGTGCCAGTAGTATGGCAGGCAGGCCGAACACTGAAGCTTTCTTT. Protein product: CASSMAGRPNTEAFF.

CDR3: CATSRGLGDYEQYF. In nucleotides, the CDR3 is TGTGCCACCAGCAGAGGATTGGGCGACTACGAGCAGTACTTC. This chain links TRBV15 with TRBJ2-7; D is unresolved. The CDR3 extends over 14 amino acids. Germline-derived CDR1 and CDR2 are LNHNV and YYDKDF (reference sequence). Trimming took 1 base from V and 3 from J, leaving 10 bases between them.

The V and J genes are TRBV28 and TRBJ2-1; 8 bases match TRBD1. Trimming at V came to 3 bases and at J to 12 bases, leaving 7 bases not matched to a gene. The germline V gene has CDR1 MDHEN and CDR2 SYDVKM. This CDR3 comprises 13 residues. CDR3 DNA: TGTGCCAGCAGTTTCCCAGACAGGGGTGGGCAGTTCTTC. It specifies CASSFPDRGGQFF.

By frequency in the sample, this clone is medium-sized. The genes are TRBV4-1 and TRBJ2-3, with D hard to call. CDR3 length: 12 residues. Trimming took off 3 bases at V and 6 bases at J, with 7 bases between the two ends. Germline assignment: CDR1 MGHRA and CDR2 YSYEKL. CDR3 bases: TGCGCCAGCAGCCACCCGTTGGATACGCAGTATTTT. Protein sequence: CASSHPLDTQYF.

This sequence joins TRBV19 and TRBJ2-3, with 13 bases lining up with TRBD2. The CDR3 is 17 residues long. Looked up from germline, CDR1 is LNHDA and CDR2 is SQIVND (reference sequence). With 5 bases clipped from V and 1 base from J, the junction kept 6 bases outside the gene matches. The DNA for the CDR3 is TGTGCCAGTAGTCGGACTAGCGGGAGTGGTGGCACAGATACGCAGTATTTT. It yields the protein CASSRTSGSGGTDTQYF.

This rearrangement joins TRBV19 to TRBJ2-3; D remains ambiguous. CDR1 and CDR2 from the germline V gene are LNHDA and SQIVND (reference sequence). V was trimmed by 7 bases and J by 2 bases, leaving 13 bases between them. This CDR3 spans 14 amino acids. The CDR3 region is CASKVGFATDTQYF. The CDR3 DNA reads TGTGCCAGTAAGGTGGGCTTCGCCACAGATACGCAGTATTTT.

This clone turned up a few times. The chain couples TRBV5-1 to TRBJ2-7, with 9 positions matching TRBD2. CDR3 length: 15 amino acids. J was trimmed by 3 bases and V by 0 bases; bases with no gene match: 4. Per the germline V gene, CDR1 is SGHRS and CDR2 is YFSETQ. The chain's CDR3 is CASSLASGRYYEQYF. CDR3 nucleotides: TGCGCCAGCAGCTTGGCCAGCGGGAGGTACTACGAGCAGTACTTC.

CDR3: CASSLDTGYTF. Written as DNA, the CDR3 is TGTGCCAGCAGCTTGGATACTGGCTACACCTTC. V usage is TRBV5-5 and J usage is TRBJ1-2; no clear D gene. Germline V CDR1 and CDR2: SGHKS, YYEKEE (reference sequence). V lost 0 bases, J lost 7 bases, and 4 bases lay in between. The CDR3 extends over 11 amino acids.

The chain is built from TRBV9 and TRBJ1-1, with 7 bases fitting TRBD1. Trimming removed 7 bases from V and 0 bases from J; junction bases left unmatched: 6. The germline V gene encodes CDR1 SGDLS and CDR2 YYNGEE. The CDR3 extends over 14 amino acids. In DNA, the CDR3 is TGTGCCAGCCGGGACAGACCTATGAACACTGAAGCTTTCTTT. It specifies CASRDRPMNTEAFF.

This sequence joins TRBV28 and TRBJ2-3; TRBD2 aligns across 11 bases. CDR1 MDHEN and CDR2 SYDVKM come from the germline V gene. Trimming at V came to 8 bases and at J to 1 base, leaving 8 bases not matched to a gene. CDR3 length: 16 amino acids. CDR3 DNA: TGTGCCAGCCACACCCCGACTAGCGGGGGCACAGATACGCAGTATTTT. Translating gives CASHTPTSGGTDTQYF.